This T cell receptor (beta chain) was found in a study of the immune and genomic landscape of osteosarcoma. Overall study context: The cohort was enriched for poor-risk osteosarcoma. Study-level findings and limits: Clonality was low: mean 0.09, highest around 0.33, suggesting limited expansion.

Poor-prognosis osteosarcoma patients supplied post-treatment primary, local recurrence and metastasis tumor specimens. Sequencing used immunoSEQ multiplex PCR; TCRdb keeps in-frame clones, though not all of them. This sample has approximately 5,900 clones, with approximately 70% found just once. This CDR3 region has 16 residues. V shed 7 bases, J shed 2 bases, and the junction held 9 bases outside the gene matches. Germline V lookup: CDR1 SNHLY, CDR2 FYNNEI. In the case of this clone: The antigen is not known.

The V and J genes are TRBV2 and TRBJ2-5, with TRBD2 matching 11 bases. The clonotype was recovered from a human donor with osteosarcoma. Sequencing was performed on osteosarcoma tumor tissue from the lung. The chain's CDR3 is CASIGQGLAAQETQYF. Here the CDR3 DNA reads TGTGCCAGCATCGGGCAGGGACTAGCGGCTCAAGAGACCCAGTACTTC.